The clone carrying this T cell receptor (beta chain) was recorded a few times. Its specificity is not known. From germline, CDR1 is KGHSH and CDR2 LQKENI. There are 13 residues in the CDR3. V was clipped by 3 bases and J by 10 bases; unmatched bases: 5. This sample is part of a study of cytomegalovirus exposure and HLA in healthy donors. Study summary: The approximately 120 million unique TCR beta sequences, from around 200 million T cells, were found by an earlier analysis. The study's findings and limits: Analyses of presence and absence presupposed an approximately uniform sequencing depth across donors.

PCR involved 60 Vbeta and 13 Jbeta primers. Profiled with immunoSEQ multiplex PCR; TCRdb holds only in-frame clones, not every one. The repertoire has about 110,000 clones, roughly 73% of them found once; the top ten carry approximately 0.9%. This clonotype was sampled from a woman aged 25 to 39 in good health and CMV-seronegative. Material for sequencing was PBMCs. This chain uses TRBV18 with TRBJ2-1; 8 positions agree with TRBD2. CDR3 coding DNA: TGTGCCAGCTCACCTTCGGGAGGGAACGAGCAGTTCTTC. Protein sequence: CASSPSGGNEQFF. Looking up the rest from reference TRBV18 and TRBJ2-1 gives the full variable domain: NAGVMQNPRHLVRRRGQEARLRCSPMKGHSHVYWYRQLPEEGLKFMVYLQKENIIDESGMPKERFSAEFPKEGPSILRIQQVVRGDSAAYFCASSPSGGNEQFFGPGTRLTVL.